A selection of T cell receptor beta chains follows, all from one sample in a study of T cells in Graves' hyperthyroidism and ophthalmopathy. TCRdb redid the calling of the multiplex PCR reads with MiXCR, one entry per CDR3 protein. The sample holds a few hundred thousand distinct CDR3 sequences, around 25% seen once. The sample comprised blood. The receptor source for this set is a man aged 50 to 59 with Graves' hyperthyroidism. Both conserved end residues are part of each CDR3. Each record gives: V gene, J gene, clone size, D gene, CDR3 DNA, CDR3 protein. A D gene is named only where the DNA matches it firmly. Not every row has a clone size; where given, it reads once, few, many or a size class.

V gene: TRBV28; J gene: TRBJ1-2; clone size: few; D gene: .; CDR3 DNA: TGTGCCAGCAGTTTCCCCGGGGCAGGGACTGTTAACTATGGCTACACCTTC; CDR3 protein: CASSFPGAGTVNYGYTF
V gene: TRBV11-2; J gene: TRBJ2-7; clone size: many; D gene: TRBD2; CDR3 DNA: TGTGCCAGCAGCTTAGGGGCTGGGACTAGCGGGAGGGAAATTCCCTACGAGCAGTACTTC; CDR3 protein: CASSLGAGTSGREIPYEQYF
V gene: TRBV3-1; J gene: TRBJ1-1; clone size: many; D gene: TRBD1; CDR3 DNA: TGTGCCAGCAGGCGACAGGGAGCGGACACTGAAGCTTTCTTT; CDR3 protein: CASRRQGADTEAFF
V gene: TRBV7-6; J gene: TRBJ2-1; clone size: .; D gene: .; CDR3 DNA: TGTGCCAGCATCTGGCGGGCGGGTCCCCCTTACAATGAGCAGTTCTTC; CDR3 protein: CASIWRAGPPYNEQFF
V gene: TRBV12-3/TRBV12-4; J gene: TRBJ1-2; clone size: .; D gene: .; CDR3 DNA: TGTGCCAGCAGTTTAGTCCGGGTATCTTCCTATGGCTACACCTTC; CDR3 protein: CASSLVRVSSYGYTF
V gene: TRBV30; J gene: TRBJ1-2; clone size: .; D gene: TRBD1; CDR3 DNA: TGTGCCTGGAGTCACAGGGGTGATGGCTACACCTTC; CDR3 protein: CAWSHRGDGYTF
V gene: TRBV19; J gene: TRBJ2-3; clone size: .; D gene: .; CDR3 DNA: TGTGCCAGTAGTATAAGTCAGAACACAGATACGCAGTATTTT; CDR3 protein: CASSISQNTDTQYF
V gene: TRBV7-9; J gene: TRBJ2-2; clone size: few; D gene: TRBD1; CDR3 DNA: TGTGCCAGCAGCTCACGACAGGGGGCGGCTCGGTGGAGTGACACCGGGGAGCTGTTTTTT; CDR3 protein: CASSSRQGAARWSDTGELFF
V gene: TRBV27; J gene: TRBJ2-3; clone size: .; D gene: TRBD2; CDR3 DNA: TGTGCCAGCAGTTCCAGACTAGCGGGGGCGTATACGCAGTATTTT; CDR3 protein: CASSSRLAGAYTQYF
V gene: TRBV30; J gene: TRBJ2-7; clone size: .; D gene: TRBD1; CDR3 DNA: TGTGCCTGGGAAACAGGGGTTTCGTCCTACGAGCAGTACTTC; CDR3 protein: CAWETGVSSYEQYF
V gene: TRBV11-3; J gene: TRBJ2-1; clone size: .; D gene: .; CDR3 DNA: TGTGCCAGCAGCCCTAGATGGGGAACCTCCTACAATGAGCAGTTCTTC; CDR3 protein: CASSPRWGTSYNEQFF
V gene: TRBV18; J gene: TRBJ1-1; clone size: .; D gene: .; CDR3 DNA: TGTGCCAGCTCACCACCGGGGCAGAATATGAACACTGAAGCTTTCTTT; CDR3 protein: CASSPPGQNMNTEAFF
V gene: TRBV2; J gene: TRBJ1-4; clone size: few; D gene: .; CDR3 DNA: TGTGCCAGCAGTGGGGACGGTCTAAGGGAAAAACTGTTTTTT; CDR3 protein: CASSGDGLREKLFF
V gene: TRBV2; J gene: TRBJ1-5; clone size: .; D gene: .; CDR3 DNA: TGTGCCAGCAGTGACTTTGGTCATAGCAATCAGCCCCAGCATTTT; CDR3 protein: CASSDFGHSNQPQHF
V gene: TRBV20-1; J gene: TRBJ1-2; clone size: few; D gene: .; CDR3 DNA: TGCAGTGCTAGAGCGGAATCAGGAACCCTCTATGGCTACACCTTC; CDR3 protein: CSARAESGTLYGYTF
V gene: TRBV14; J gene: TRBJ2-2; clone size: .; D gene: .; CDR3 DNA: TGTGCCAGCGGCCCTATTGCCAGCACCGGGGAGCTGTTTTTT; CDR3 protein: CASGPIASTGELFF
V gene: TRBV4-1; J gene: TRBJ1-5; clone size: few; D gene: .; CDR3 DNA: TGCGCCAGCAGCCAAATCACGACAGGAGGACAGCCCCAGCATTTT; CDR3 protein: CASSQITTGGQPQHF
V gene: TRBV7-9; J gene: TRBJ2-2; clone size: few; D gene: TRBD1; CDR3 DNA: TGTGCCAGCAGCTTCTACAGGGGTGGCGACACCGGGGAGCTGTTTTTT; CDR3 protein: CASSFYRGGDTGELFF
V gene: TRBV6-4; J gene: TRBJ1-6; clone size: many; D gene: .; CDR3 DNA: TGTGCCAGCAGGGCGGGCGAGTCCTCACCCCTCCACTTT; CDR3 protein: CASRAGESSPLHF
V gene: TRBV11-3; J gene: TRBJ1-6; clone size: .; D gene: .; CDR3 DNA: TGTGCCAGCAGCTTAGTTTCCGGGGGCTCCTATAATTCACCCCTCCACTTT; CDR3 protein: CASSLVSGGSYNSPLHF
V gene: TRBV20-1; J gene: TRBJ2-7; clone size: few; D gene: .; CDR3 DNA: TGCAGTGTGGAGGGCTCTTCCTACGAGCAGTACTTC; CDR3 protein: CSVEGSSYEQYF
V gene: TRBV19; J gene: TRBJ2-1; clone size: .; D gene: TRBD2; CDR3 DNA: TGTGCCAGTAAAGAGGGACTAGCCGCTAGCTCCTACAATGAGCAGTTCTTC; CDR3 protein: CASKEGLAASSYNEQFF
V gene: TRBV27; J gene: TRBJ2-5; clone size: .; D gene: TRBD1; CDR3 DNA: TGTGCCAGCAGTTTATCGAAGGGGGCTCGAGAGACCCAGTACTTC; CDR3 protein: CASSLSKGARETQYF
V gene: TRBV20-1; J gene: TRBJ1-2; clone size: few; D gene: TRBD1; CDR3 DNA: TGCAGTGCTGACCGGGACAGGGCTAGTGGCTACACCTTC; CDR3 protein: CSADRDRASGYTF
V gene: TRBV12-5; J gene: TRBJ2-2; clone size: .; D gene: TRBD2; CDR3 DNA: TGTGCTAGTGGCCGGACCCCTAGCGGGAGAACCGGGGAGCTGTTTTTT; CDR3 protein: CASGRTPSGRTGELFF
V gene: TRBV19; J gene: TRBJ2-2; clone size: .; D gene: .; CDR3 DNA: TGTGCCAGTAGTATCAGGGGAGGCACCGGGGAGCTGTTTTTT; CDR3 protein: CASSIRGGTGELFF
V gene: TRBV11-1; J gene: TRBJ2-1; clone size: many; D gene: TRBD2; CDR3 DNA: TGTGCCGTACTAGCGGGATACAATGAGCAGTTCTTC; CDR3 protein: CAVLAGYNEQFF
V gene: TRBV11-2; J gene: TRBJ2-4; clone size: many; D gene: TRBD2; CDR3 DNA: TGTGCCAGCAGCTCCGGGACTAAAGACATTCAGTACTTC; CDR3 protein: CASSSGTKDIQYF
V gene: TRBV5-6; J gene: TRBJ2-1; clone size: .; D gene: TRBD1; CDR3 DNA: TGTGCCAGCAGCATGGTACAGGGGATCAATGAGCAGTTCTTC; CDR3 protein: CASSMVQGINEQFF
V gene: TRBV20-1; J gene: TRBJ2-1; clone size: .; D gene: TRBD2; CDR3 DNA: TGCAGTGCTCTTGGGAGGGACCCTGGGGTCAATGAGCAGTTCTTC; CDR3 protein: CSALGRDPGVNEQFF
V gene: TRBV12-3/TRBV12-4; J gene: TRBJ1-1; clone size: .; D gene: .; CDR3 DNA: TGTGCCAGCAGTTTATATCGATCAGGATTATCTGAAGCTTTCTTT; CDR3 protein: CASSLYRSGLSEAFF
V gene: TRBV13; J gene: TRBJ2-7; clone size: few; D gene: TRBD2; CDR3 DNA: TGTGCCAGCAGCGAAAGACTAGCGGTTGGCACCTACGAGCAGTACTTC; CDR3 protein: CASSERLAVGTYEQYF
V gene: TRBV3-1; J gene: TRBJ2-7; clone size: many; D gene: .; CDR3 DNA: TGTGCCAGCAGCCAGGGTTCCTACGAGCAGTACTTC; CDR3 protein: CASSQGSYEQYF
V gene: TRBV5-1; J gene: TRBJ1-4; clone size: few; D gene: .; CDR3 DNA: TGCGCCAGCAGCCCAAAGGAGCAGGGCCATGCAACTAATGAAAAACTGTTTTTT; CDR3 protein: CASSPKEQGHATNEKLFF
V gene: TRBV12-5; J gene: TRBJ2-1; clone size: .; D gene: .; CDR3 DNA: TGTGCTAGTGGTTTGCTCCACGAGCAGTTCTTC; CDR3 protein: CASGLLHEQFF
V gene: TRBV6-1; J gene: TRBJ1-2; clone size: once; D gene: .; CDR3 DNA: TGTGCCAGCAGCTCGCCGTTGGGCTACACCTTC; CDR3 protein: CASSSPLGYTF
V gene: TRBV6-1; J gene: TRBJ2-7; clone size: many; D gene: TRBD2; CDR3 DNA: TGTGCCAGCAGTCCGGGACTAGCGACCATGGGCGAGCAGTACTTC; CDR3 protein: CASSPGLATMGEQYF
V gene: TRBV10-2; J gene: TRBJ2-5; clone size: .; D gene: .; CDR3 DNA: TGCGCCAGCAGTGGGTTAAACCCTTGGGGGGAGACCCAGTACTTC; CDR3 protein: CASSGLNPWGETQYF
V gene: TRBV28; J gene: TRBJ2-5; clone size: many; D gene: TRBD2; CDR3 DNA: TGTGCCAGCAGTTCACCGGGACTAGTGTTTTACCAAGAGACCCAGTACTTC; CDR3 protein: CASSSPGLVFYQETQYF
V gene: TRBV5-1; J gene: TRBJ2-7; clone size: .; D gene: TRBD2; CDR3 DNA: TGCGCCAGCGGTCTGGCGGGAGTTAGCGAGCAGTACTTC; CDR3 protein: CASGLAGVSEQYF
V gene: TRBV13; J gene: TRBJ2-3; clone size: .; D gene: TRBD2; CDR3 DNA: TGTGCCAGCAGCAAGACCTTGGGACTAGCGGGAGACGGGGGCCCAGATACGCAGTATTTT; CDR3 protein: CASSKTLGLAGDGGPDTQYF
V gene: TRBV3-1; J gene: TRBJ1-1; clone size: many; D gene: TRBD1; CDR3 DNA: TGTGCCAGCAGCCAGGGACAGTTCACTGAAGCTTTCTTT; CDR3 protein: CASSQGQFTEAFF
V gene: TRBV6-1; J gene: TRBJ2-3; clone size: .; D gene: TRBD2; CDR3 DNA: TGTGCCAGCAGTCGACTAGCGGCAGATACGCAGTATTTT; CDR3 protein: CASSRLAADTQYF
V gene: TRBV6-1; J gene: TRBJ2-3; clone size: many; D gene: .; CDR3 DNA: TGTGCCAGCAGTGAATTCGGGAGCTCCACAGATACGCAGTATTTT; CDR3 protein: CASSEFGSSTDTQYF
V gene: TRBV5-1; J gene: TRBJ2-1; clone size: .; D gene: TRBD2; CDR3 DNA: TGCGCCAGCAGCCCCCCGACTAGCGGGAGCTACAATGAGCAGTTCTTC; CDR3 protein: CASSPPTSGSYNEQFF